The TCR beta chain described here comes from a study of T cell responses to AZD1222 COVID-19 vaccine. Measured with immunoSEQ multiplex PCR; TCRdb has only the in-frame clones, and not every one. The repertoire holds approximately 140,000 clones, with 75% to 90% as singletons. V lost 0 bases to trimming and J lost 6 bases; unmatched junction nucleotides: 3. This CDR3 is built from 15 residues. Per the germline V gene, CDR1 is KGHSH and CDR2 is LQKENI. This receptor was identified in an adult in good health. The rearrangement uses TRBV18 and TRBJ1-3; 9 positions match TRBD1. This specimen was peripheral blood, taken on day 0 of MenACWY control vaccination. CDR3 coding DNA: TGTGCCAGCTCACCACCGGGACAGGGAGTAAACACCATATATTTT. This encodes CASSPPGQGVNTIYF.